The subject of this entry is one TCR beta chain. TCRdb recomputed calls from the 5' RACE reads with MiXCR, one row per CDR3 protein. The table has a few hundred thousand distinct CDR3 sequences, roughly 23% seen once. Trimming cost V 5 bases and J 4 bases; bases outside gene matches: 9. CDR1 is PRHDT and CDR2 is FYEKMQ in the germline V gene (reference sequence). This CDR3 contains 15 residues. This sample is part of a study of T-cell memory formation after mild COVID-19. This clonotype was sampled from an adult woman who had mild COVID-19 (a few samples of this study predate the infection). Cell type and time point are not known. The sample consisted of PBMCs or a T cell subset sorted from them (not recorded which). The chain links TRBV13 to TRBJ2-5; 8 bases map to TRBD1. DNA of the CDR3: TGTGCCAGCAGCACCCGGACAGGGTGGCGAGAGACCCAGTACTTC. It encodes CASSTRTGWRETQYF.